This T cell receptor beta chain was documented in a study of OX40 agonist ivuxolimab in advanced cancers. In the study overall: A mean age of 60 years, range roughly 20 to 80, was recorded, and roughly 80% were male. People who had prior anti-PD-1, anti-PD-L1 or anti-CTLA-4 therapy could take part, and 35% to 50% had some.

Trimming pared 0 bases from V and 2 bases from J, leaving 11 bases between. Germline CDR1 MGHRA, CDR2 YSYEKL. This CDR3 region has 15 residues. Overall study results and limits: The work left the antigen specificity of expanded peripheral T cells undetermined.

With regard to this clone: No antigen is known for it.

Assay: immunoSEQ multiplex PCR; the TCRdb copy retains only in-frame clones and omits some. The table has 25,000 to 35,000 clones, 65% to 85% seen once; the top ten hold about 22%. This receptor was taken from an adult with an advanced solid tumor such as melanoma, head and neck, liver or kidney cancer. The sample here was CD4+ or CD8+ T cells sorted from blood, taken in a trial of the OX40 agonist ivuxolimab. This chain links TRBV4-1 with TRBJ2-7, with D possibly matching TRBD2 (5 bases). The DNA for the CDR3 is TGCGCCAGCAGCCAAGAAGACGGAGGTACCTACGAGCAGTACTTC. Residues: CASSQEDGGTYEQYF.